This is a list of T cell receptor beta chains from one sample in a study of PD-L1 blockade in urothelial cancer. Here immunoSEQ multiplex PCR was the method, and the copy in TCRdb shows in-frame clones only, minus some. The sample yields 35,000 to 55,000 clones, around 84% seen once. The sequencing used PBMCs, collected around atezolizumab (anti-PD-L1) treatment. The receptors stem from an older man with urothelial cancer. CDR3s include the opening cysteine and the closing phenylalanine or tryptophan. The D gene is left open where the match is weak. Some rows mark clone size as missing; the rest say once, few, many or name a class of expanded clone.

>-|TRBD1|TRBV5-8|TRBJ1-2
CASSSPRTGGSYGYTF
TGTGCCAGCAGCTCACCCCGGACAGGGGGGTCATATGGCTACACCTTC
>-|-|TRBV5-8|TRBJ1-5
CASSLRGALGEPQHF
TGTGCCAGCAGCTTGCGTGGGGCCCTTGGAGAGCCCCAGCATTTT
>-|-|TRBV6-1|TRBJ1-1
CASSEAHGQWNTEAFF
TGTGCCAGCAGTGAAGCGCACGGACAGTGGAACACTGAAGCTTTCTTT
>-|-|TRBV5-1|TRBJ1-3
CASSFTGPGNTIYF
TGCGCCAGCAGCTTTACAGGCCCCGGAAACACCATATATTTT
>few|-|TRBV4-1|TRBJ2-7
CASSHQGRSSYEQYF
TGCGCCAGCAGCCACCAGGGAAGGAGCTCCTACGAGCAGTACTTC
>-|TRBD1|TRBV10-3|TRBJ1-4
CAISESLQGTGSEKLFF
TGTGCCATCAGTGAGTCGCTACAGGGGACAGGGTCTGAAAAACTGTTTTTT
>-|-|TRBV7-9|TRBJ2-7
CASSPVSRSYEQYF
TGTGCCAGCAGCCCAGTAAGTCGCTCCTACGAGCAGTACTTC
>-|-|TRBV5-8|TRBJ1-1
CASSHITTEAFF
TGTGCCAGCAGCCACATTACGACTGAAGCTTTCTTT
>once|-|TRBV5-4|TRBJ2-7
CASSLALVREQYF
TGTGCCAGCAGCTTGGCCCTCGTTCGCGAGCAGTACTTC
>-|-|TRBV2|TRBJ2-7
CASTQEVSAYEQYF
TGTGCCAGCACCCAAGAAGTCTCAGCCTACGAGCAGTACTTC
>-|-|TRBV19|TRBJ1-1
CASSEITGEAFF
TGTGCCAGTAGCGAAATTACAGGTGAAGCTTTCTTT
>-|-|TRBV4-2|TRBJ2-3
CASSPPSDTQYF
TGTGCCAGCAGCCCCCCCTCAGATACGCAGTATTTT
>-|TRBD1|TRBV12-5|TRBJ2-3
CASGMGQSTDTQYF
TGTGCTAGTGGAATGGGACAGAGCACAGATACGCAGTATTTT
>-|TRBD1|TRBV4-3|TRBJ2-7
CASSQDGGQGDEWSSEQYF
TGCGCCAGCAGCCAAGATGGGGGCCAGGGGGACGAGTGGTCGAGCGAGCAGTACTTC
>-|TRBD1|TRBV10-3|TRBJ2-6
CAISTGTGGSGANVLTF
TGTGCCATCAGCACCGGGACAGGGGGCTCTGGGGCCAACGTCCTGACTTTC
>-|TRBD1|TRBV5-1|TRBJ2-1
CASSLGAGGNEQFF
TGCGCCAGCAGCTTGGGGGCAGGGGGCAATGAGCAGTTCTTC
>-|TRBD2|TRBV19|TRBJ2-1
CASSSGLADYNEQFF
TGTGCCAGTAGTTCGGGACTAGCGGATTACAATGAGCAGTTCTTC
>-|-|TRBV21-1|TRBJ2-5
CASSKARTGGSQETQYF
TGTGCCAGCAGCAAAGCGCGGACAGGGGGCTCTCAAGAGACCCAGTACTTC
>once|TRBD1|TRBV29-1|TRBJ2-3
CSVDGQGGNTDTQYF
TGCAGCGTTGATGGACAGGGAGGCAACACAGATACGCAGTATTTT
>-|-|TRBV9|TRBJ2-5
CASSPGFQETQYF
TGTGCCAGCAGCCCAGGGTTTCAAGAGACCCAGTACTTC
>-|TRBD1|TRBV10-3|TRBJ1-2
CAISEGTGNYGYTF
TGTGCCATCAGTGAGGGGACAGGGAACTATGGCTACACCTTC
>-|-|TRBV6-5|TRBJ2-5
CASNALGGFEETQYF
TGTGCCAGCAATGCACTAGGGGGATTTGAAGAGACCCAGTACTTC
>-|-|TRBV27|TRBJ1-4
CASSLSRTTNEKLFF
TGTGCCAGCAGTTTATCGCGGACAACTAATGAAAAACTGTTTTTT
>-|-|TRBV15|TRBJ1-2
CATSRAGNGYTF
TGTGCCACCAGCAGAGCCGGGAATGGCTACACCTTC
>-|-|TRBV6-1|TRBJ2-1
CASSERSYNEQFF
TGTGCCAGCAGTGAACGCTCCTACAATGAGCAGTTCTTC
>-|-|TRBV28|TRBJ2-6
CASSFAWTEFSGANVLTF
TGTGCCAGCAGTTTCGCTTGGACAGAGTTCTCTGGGGCCAACGTCCTGACTTTC
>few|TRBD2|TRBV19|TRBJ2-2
CASSMPSGRANTGELFF
TGTGCCAGTAGTATGCCTAGCGGGAGGGCGAACACCGGGGAGCTGTTTTTT
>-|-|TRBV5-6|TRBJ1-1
CASSSQGRMRTEAFF
TGTGCCAGCAGTTCACAGGGTAGGATGAGGACTGAAGCTTTCTTT
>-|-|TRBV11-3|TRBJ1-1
CASSSRKGMNTEAFF
TGTGCCAGCAGCTCGCGAAAGGGGATGAACACTGAAGCTTTCTTT
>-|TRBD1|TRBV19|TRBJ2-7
CASSPETGDEQYF
TGTGCCAGTAGTCCCGAGACAGGGGACGAGCAGTACTTC
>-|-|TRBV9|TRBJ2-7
CASSVTQETYEQYF
TGTGCCAGCAGCGTAACACAGGAAACCTACGAGCAGTACTTC
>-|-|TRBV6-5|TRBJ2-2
CASSPTGNTGELFF
TGTGCCAGCAGTCCGACAGGGAACACCGGGGAGCTGTTTTTT
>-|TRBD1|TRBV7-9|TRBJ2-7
CASSRNQGASEQYF
TGTGCCAGCAGCCGAAACCAGGGGGCTAGCGAGCAGTACTTC
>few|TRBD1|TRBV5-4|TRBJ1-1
CASSPGQGNTEAFF
TGTGCCAGCAGCCCCGGACAGGGGAACACTGAAGCTTTCTTT
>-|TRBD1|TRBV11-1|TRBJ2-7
CASSDDRGLSSYEQYF
TGTGCCAGCAGCGACGACAGGGGGTTATCCTCCTACGAGCAGTACTTC
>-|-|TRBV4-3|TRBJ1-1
CASSQDKNTEAFF
TGCGCCAGCAGCCAAGACAAGAACACTGAAGCTTTCTTT
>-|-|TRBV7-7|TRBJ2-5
CASSVTGGETQYF
TGTGCCAGCAGCGTCACCGGAGGGGAGACCCAGTACTTC
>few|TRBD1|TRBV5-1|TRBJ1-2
CASSLEGGKGYTF
TGCGCCAGCAGCTTGGAAGGGGGCAAGGGCTACACCTTC
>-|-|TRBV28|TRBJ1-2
CASSLGANYGYTF
TGTGCCAGCAGTTTAGGGGCAAACTATGGCTACACCTTC
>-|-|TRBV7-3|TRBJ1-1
CASSFLGGAPHNTEAFF
TGTGCCAGCAGCTTTTTGGGCGGGGCACCCCACAACACTGAAGCTTTCTTT
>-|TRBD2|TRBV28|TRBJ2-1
CATNLAGVHNEQFF
TGTGCCACCAATTTAGCGGGAGTCCACAATGAGCAGTTCTTC
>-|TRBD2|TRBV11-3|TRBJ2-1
CASSLRREGPGQFF
TGTGCCAGCAGCTTGAGGCGGGAGGGCCCGGGGCAGTTCTTC
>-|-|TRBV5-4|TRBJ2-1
CASSFSGDNEQFF
TGTGCCAGCAGTTTTTCGGGGGACAATGAGCAGTTCTTC
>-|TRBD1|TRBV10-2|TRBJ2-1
CASSDRKGAVSYNEQFF
TGCGCCAGCAGTGACAGGAAGGGGGCGGTGTCTTACAATGAGCAGTTCTTC
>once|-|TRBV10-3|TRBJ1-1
CAISERPGSSNTEAFF
TGTGCCATCAGTGAGCGGCCAGGGTCCTCGAACACTGAAGCTTTCTTT
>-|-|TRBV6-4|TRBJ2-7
CASRTRDCSYEQYF
TGTGCCAGCAGGACGCGGGACTGCTCCTACGAGCAGTACTTC
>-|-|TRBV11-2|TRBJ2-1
CASSLGANDEQFF
TGTGCCAGCAGCTTAGGGGCCAATGATGAGCAGTTCTTC
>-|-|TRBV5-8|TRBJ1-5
CASSSPPTEQDSNQPQHF
TGTGCCAGCAGCTCCCCCCCAACTGAACAGGATAGCAATCAGCCCCAGCATTTT
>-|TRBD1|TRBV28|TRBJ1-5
CASSLGQGVVQPQHF
TGTGCCAGCAGTCTGGGACAGGGAGTAGTTCAGCCCCAGCATTTT
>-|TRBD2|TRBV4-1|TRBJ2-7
CASSQQGGSERGMYEQYF
TGCGCCAGCAGCCAACAAGGGGGGAGCGAGCGGGGGATGTACGAGCAGTACTTC
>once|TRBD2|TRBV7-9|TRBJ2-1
CASSLGLFENEQFF
TGTGCCAGCAGCTTGGGACTATTCGAGAATGAGCAGTTCTTC
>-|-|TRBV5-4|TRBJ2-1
CASSRPGVEFF
TGTGCCAGCAGCCGTCCGGGTGTCGAGTTCTTC
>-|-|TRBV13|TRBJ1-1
CASSSDPSGLITEAFF
TGTGCCAGCAGCTCCGATCCGTCGGGATTAATCACTGAAGCTTTCTTT
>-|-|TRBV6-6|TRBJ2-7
CASSYPPRDEQYF
TGTGCCAGCAGTTACCCCCCGCGGGACGAGCAGTACTTC
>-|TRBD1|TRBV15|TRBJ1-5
CATSRTRQGNQPQHF
TGTGCCACCAGCAGAACAAGACAGGGGAATCAGCCCCAGCATTTT
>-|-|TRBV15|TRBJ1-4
CATSSSDEKLFF
TGTGCCACCAGCAGTTCAGATGAAAAACTGTTTTTT